The 9 T cell receptor beta chains reported below all come from one sample, sequenced in a study of a mutant IDH1 vaccine in newly diagnosed glioma. Produced via immunoSEQ multiplex PCR; TCRdb's table is partial and in-frame only. The table has 60,000 to 70,000 clones, around 83% seen once. Noted time point: week 47, end of study. Vaccination comprised doses that each held 300 ug of mutant IDH1 20-mer peptide, plus topical imiquimod. Which antigens these TCRs recognize remains unknown. The sample in question was PBMCs, obtained from a glioma patient whose treatment included an IDH1 peptide vaccine. These receptors were obtained from a man younger than 45 with glioma.

The chain couples TRBV6-5 to TRBJ1-2; the D is unclear. Trimming stripped 6 bases from V and 6 bases from J, with 14 bases between. The germline V gene has CDR1 MNHEY and CDR2 SVGAGI. The CDR3 is 13 amino acids. This CDR3 is CASREIGRDGYTF. CDR3 DNA: TGTGCCAGCAGAGAAATAGGGAGGGATGGCTACACCTTC.

The chain employs TRBV18 and TRBJ2-3; D not certain. Germline CDR1 reads KGHSH; CDR2 reads LQKENI. The CDR3 has 13 amino acids. The V gene lost 1 base and the J gene lost 2 bases, with 4 bases spanning the gap. Written as DNA, the CDR3 is TGTGCCAGCTCACCACTCCCCACAGATACGCAGTATTTT. Translated, it gives CASSPLPTDTQYF.

V gene TRBV11-2 combines with J gene TRBJ2-7; perhaps TRBD2 as D (6 bases). This CDR3 comprises 14 residues. V dropped 1 base and J dropped 9 bases, with 16 bases sitting between them. Germline CDR1 and CDR2: SGHAT and FQNNGV. The CDR3 DNA is TGTGCCAGCAGCTTAGTGCAGGCTCCCGGGGGGCAGTACTTC. Amino acids: CASSLVQAPGGQYF.

The chain recombines TRBV7-8 with TRBJ1-2, with unresolved D. The V and J ends lost 1 base and 3 bases respectively, with 12 bases between them. This CDR3 has 15 amino acids. Germline V gives CDR1 SGHVS, CDR2 FQNEAQ. The CDR3 DNA reads as TGTGCCAGCAGCTTAGATAGCAGGAGTTACTATGGCTACACCTTC. It codes for CASSLDSRSYYGYTF.

This clone was observed a handful of times. The rearrangement joins TRBV11-3 to TRBJ1-5; 7 nucleotides match TRBD1. The V gene's germline CDR1 is SGHNT and CDR2 YENEEA. J gave up 5 bases and V 1 base, and 11 bases lay outside the gene matches. The CDR3 contains 17 residues. CDR3 loop: CASSLVKRHRGDQPQHF. CDR3 DNA sequence: TGTGCCAGCAGCTTAGTCAAGAGGCACAGGGGTGATCAGCCCCAGCATTTT.

V gene TRBV9 combines with J gene TRBJ2-3; D remains unclear. The V gene lost 4 bases and the J gene lost 5 bases, with 20 bases spanning the gap. The CDR3 extends over 16 amino acids. From germline, CDR1 is SGDLS and CDR2 YYNGEE. In DNA, the CDR3 is TGTGCCAGCAGCCCCTCGGGCCCGACCCGCCTAGATACGCAGTATTTT. This codes for CASSPSGPTRLDTQYF.

The CDR3 DNA reads TGTGCCAGTAGTATCGCCCTTGGGGTACAGCAAGAGACCCAGTACTTC. It codes for CASSIALGVQQETQYF. The V gene is TRBV19, the J gene TRBJ2-5; D is uncertain. Trimming removed 3 bases at V and 2 bases at J, with 16 bases between. Germline values: CDR1 LNHDA, CDR2 SQIVND (reference sequence). There are 16 residues in the CDR3.

In its sample, this clone was seen once. The chain has TRBV5-6 and TRBJ2-4; D is unclear. V shed 0 bases and J shed 0 bases, with 13 bases lying between them. CDR3 size: 17 residues. Per germline, CDR1 SGHDT and CDR2 YYEEEE. The CDR3 here is CASSLAKGRIAKNIQYF. The CDR3 DNA reads TGTGCCAGCAGCTTGGCCAAGGGCAGGATAGCCAAAAACATTCAGTACTTC.

V and J are TRBV25-1 and TRBJ1-1; D not resolved. This CDR3 is 13 amino acids long. V was cut by 1 base and J by 11 bases, with 14 bases left in between. Germline-derived CDR1 and CDR2 are MGHDK and SYGVNS. CDR3 sequence reads: CASSESSDLGAFF. CDR3 nucleotides: TGTGCCAGCAGTGAATCATCGGACCTTGGGGCTTTCTTT.